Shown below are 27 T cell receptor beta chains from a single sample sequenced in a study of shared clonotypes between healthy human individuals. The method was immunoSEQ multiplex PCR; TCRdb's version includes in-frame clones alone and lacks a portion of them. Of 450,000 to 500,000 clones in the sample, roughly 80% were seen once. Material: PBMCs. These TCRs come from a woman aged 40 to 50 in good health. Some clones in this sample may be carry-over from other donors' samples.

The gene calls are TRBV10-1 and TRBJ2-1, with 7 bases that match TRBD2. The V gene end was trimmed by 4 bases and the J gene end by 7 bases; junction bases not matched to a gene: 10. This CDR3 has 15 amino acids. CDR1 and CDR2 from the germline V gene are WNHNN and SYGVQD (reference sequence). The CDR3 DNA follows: TGCGCCAGCAGTGGAGGTAGCGGGCTGGCGAATGAGCAGTTCTTC. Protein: CASSGGSGLANEQFF.

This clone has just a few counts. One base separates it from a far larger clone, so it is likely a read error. Here the CDR3 DNA reads TGCAGCGTAGCAGAGTACGAGCAGTACTTC. Residues: CSVAEYEQYF. The gene calls are TRBV29-1 and TRBJ2-7; D unclear. V was pared by 6 bases and J by 4 bases, with 7 bases between. Germline values: CDR1 SQVTM, CDR2 ANQGSEA. The CDR3 extends over 10 amino acids.

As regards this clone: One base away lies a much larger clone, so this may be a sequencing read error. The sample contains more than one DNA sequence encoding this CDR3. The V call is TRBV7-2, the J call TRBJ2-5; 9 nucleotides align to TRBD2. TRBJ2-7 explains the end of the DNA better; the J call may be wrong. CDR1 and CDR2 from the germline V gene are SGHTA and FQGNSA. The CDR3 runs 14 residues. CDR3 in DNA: TGCGCCAGCAGCTCTTCTAGCGGGACGAGCGAGCAGTACTTC. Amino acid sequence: CASSSSSGTSEQYF.

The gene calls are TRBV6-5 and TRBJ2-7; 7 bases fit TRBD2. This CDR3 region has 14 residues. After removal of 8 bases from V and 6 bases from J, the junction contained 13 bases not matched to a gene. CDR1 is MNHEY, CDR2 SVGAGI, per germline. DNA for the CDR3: TGTGCCAGCGGGGTCCGTCTAGCGGAGACCGAGCAGTACTTC. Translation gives CASGVRLAETEQYF.

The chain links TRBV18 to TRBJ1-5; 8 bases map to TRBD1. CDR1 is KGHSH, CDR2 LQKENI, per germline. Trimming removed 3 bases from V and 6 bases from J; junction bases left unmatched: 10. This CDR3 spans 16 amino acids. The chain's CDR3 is CASSPQPDRGTQPQHF. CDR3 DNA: TGTGCCAGCTCACCGCAACCTGACAGGGGAACTCAGCCCCAGCATTTT.

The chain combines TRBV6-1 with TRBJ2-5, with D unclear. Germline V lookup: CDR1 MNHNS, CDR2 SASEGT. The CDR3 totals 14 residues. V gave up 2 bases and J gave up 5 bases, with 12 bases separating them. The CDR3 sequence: CASSEPRTVETQYF. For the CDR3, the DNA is TGTGCCAGCAGTGAACCTAGAACGGTGGAGACCCAGTACTTC.

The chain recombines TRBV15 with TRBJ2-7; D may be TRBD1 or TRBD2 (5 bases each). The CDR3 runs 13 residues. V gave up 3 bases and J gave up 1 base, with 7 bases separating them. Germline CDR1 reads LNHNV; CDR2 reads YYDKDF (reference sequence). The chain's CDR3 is CATSRGESYEQYF. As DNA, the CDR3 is TGTGCCACCAGCAGGGGGGAATCCTACGAGCAGTACTTC.

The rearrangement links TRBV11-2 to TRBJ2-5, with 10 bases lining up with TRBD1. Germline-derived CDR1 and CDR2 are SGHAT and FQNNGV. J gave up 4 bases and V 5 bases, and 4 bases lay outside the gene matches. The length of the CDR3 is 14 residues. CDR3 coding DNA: TGTGCCAGCAGCATAGGACAGGGGGGAGAGACCCAGTACTTC. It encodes CASSIGQGGETQYF.

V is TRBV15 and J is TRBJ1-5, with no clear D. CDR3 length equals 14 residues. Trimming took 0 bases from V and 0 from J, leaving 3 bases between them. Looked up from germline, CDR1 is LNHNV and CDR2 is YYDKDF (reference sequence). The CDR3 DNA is TGTGCCACCAGCAGAGAGATTAGCAATCAGCCCCAGCATTTT. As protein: CATSREISNQPQHF.

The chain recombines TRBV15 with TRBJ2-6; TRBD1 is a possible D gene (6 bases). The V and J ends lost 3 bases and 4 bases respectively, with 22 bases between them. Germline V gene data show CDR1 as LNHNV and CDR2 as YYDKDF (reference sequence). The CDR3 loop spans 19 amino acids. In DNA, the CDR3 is TGTGCCACCAGCAGCTCGGGGCGGGCAGGGGTGTTCGGGGCCAACGTCCTGACTTTC. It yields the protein CATSSSGRAGVFGANVLTF.

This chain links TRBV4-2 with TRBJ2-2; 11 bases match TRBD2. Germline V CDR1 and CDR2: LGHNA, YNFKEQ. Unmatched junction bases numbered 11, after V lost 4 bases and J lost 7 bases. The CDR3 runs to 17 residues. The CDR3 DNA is TGTGCCAGCAGCCCCCTAGCGGGAGGCCCCGGGGGCGGGGAGCTGTTTTTT. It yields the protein CASSPLAGGPGGGELFF.

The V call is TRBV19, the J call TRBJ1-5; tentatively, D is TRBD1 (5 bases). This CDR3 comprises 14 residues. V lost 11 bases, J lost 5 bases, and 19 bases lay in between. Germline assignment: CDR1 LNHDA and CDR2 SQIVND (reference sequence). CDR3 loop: CAVGDRRTDQPQHF. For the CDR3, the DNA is TGTGCCGTGGGGGATAGACGGACCGATCAGCCCCAGCATTTT.

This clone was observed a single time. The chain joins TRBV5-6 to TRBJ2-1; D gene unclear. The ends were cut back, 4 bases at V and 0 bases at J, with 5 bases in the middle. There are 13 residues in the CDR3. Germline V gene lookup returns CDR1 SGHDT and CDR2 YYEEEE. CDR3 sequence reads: CASSKSSYNEQFF. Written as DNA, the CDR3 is TGTGCCAGCAGCAAGAGCTCCTACAATGAGCAGTTCTTC.

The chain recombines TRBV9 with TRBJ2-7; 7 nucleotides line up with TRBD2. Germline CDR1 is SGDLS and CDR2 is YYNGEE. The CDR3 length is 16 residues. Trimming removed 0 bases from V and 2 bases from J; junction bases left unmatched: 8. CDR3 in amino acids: CASSVDQAGDPYEQYF. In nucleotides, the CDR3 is TGTGCCAGCAGCGTAGATCAGGCGGGAGACCCCTACGAGCAGTACTTC.

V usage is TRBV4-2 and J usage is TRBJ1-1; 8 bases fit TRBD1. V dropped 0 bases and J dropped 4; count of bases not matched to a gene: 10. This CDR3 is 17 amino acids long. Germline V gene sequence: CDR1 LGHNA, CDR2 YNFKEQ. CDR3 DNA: TGTGCCAGCAGCCAAGATTTGAGGACAGGGAGGGGCACTGAAGCTTTCTTT. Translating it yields CASSQDLRTGRGTEAFF.

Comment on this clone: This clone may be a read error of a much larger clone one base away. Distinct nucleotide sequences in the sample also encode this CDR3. The CDR3 DNA follows: TGTGCCAGCAGCCTGGCGGAAGGCGGGGAGCTGTTTTTT. Protein: CASSLAEGGELFF. The chain is built from TRBV5-5 and TRBJ2-2; D unclear. The germline V gene has CDR1 SGHKS and CDR2 YYEKEE (reference sequence). CDR3 length: 13 amino acids. Trimming stripped 4 bases from V and 7 bases from J, with 11 bases between. Drawing the rest from reference TRBV5-5 and TRBJ2-2, the complete variable domain is DAGVTQSPTHLIKTRGQQVTLRCSPISGHKSVSWYQQVLGQGPQFIFQYYEKEERGRGNFPDRFSARQFPNYSSELNVNALLLGDSALYLCASSLAEGGELFFGEGSRLTVL.

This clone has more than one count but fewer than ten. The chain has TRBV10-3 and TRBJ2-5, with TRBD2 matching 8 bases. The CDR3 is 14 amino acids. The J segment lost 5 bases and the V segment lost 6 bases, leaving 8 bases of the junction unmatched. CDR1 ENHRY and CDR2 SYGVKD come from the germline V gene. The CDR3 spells CAISPGLGGETQYF. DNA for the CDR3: TGTGCCATCAGCCCGGGACTAGGGGGGGAGACCCAGTACTTC.

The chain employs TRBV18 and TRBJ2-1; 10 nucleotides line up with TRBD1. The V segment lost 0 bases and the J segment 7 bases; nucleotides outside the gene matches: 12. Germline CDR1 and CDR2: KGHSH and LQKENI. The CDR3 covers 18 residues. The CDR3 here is CASSPPMYAGQGGNEQFF. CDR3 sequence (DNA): TGTGCCAGCTCACCACCTATGTATGCTGGACAGGGGGGTAATGAGCAGTTCTTC.

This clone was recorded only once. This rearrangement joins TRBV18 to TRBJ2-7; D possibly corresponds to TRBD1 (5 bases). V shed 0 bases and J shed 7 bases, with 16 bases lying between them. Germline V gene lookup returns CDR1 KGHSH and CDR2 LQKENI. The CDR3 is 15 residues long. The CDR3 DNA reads TGTGCCAGCTCACCACCGGGGCTAATACCTACTGAGCAGTACTTC. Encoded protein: CASSPPGLIPTEQYF.

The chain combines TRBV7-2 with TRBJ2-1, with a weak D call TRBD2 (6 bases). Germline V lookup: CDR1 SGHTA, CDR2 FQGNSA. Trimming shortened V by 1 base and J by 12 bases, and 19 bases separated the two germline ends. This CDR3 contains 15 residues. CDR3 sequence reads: CASSLDVGGGGRQFF. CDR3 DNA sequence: TGTGCCAGCAGCTTAGACGTCGGGGGTGGAGGGCGGCAGTTCTTC.

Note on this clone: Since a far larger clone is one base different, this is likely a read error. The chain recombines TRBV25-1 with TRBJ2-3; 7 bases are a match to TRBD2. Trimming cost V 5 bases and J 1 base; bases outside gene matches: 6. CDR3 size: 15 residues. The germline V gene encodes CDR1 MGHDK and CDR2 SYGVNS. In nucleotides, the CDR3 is TGTGCCAGCAGTTCTAGACTAGCATGCACAGATACGCAGTATTTT. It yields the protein CASSSRLACTDTQYF. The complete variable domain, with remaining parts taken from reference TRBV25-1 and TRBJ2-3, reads EADIYQTPRYLVIGTGKKITLECSQTMGHDKMYWYQQDPGMELHLIHYSYGVNSTEKGDLSSESTVSRIRTEHFPLTLESARPSHTSQYLCASSSRLACTDTQYFGPGTRLTVL.

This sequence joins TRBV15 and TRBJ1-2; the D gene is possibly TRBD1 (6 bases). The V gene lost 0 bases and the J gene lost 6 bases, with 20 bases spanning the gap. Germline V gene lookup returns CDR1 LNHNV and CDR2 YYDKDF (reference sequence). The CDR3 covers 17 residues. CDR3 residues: CATSRDSWTVRVHGYTF. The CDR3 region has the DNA TGTGCCACCAGCAGAGATTCTTGGACAGTTCGAGTTCATGGCTACACCTTC.

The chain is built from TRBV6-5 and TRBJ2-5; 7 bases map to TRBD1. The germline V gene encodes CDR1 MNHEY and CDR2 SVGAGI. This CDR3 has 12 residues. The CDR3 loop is CATGQHQETQYF. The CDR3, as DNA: TGTGCTACGGGACAGCACCAAGAGACCCAGTACTTC.

This CDR3 is CASTPTWDSYEQYF. The CDR3 nucleotides read TGTGCCAGCACCCCGACCTGGGACTCCTACGAGCAGTACTTC. The chain combines TRBV6-1 with TRBJ2-7; D gene ambiguous. This CDR3 comprises 14 residues. Germline lookup yields CDR1 MNHNS and CDR2 SASEGT. V was cut by 7 bases and J by 0 bases, with 13 bases left in between.

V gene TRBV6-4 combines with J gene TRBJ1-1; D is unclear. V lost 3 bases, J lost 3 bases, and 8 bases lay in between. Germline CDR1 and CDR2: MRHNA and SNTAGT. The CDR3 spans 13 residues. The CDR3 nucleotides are TGTGCCAGCAGTGAAACAGCCGACACTGAAGCTTTCTTT. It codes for CASSETADTEAFF.

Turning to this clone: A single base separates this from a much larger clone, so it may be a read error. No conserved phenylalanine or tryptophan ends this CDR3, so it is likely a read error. CDR3 sequence: CASSPGIYDSYEQYL. DNA for the CDR3: TGTGCCAGCTCACCCGGGATTTACGACTCCTACGAGCAGTACTTA. The V and J genes are TRBV18 and TRBJ2-7; tentatively, D is TRBD2 (5 bases). The CDR3 is made up of 15 amino acids. Germline CDR1 and CDR2: KGHSH and LQKENI. V was shortened by 3 bases and J by 0 bases, with 12 bases between the two germline ends.

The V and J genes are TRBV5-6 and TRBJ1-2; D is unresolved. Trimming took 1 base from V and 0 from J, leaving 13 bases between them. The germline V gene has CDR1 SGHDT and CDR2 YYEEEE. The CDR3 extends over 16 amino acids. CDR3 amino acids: CASSLPPQHSNYGYTF. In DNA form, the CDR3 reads TGTGCCAGCAGCTTGCCCCCCCAACATTCTAACTATGGCTACACCTTC.